This T cell receptor beta chain was documented in a study of shared clonotypes between healthy human individuals. Study-level findings and limits: The genetic and exposure-history diversity represented was limited by few donors. Sequencing depth was predicted to influence how clonotypes are shared among donors.

This CDR3 has 15 amino acids. Germline trimming cut 4 bases from V and 3 bases from J; bases unmatched to any gene: 6. Germline CDR1 is KGHSH and CDR2 is LQKENI. On this clone: Antigen: not known.

Each cell subset's genomic DNA was divided evenly among several immunoSEQ plates. Assay used: immunoSEQ multiplex PCR; TCRdb lists only in-frame clones, some missing. The sample shows roughly 2.2 million clones, 85% to 95% of them seen only once. Researchers partitioned CD4+ cells into CD45RA+ naive and CD45RA-negative memory subsets. This chain uses TRBV18 with TRBJ1-1, with 9 positions matching TRBD1. The sample consisted of naive CD4+ T cells from PBMCs. Subset reported: CD45RA+ positively selected. The clonotype comes from a man aged 18 to 35 in good health. Some clones in this sample may be carry-over from other donors' samples. In DNA, the CDR3 is TGTGCCAGCTCACTTACAGGGGGCCGGGACACTGAAGCTTTCTTT. It is translated as CASSLTGGRDTEAFF.